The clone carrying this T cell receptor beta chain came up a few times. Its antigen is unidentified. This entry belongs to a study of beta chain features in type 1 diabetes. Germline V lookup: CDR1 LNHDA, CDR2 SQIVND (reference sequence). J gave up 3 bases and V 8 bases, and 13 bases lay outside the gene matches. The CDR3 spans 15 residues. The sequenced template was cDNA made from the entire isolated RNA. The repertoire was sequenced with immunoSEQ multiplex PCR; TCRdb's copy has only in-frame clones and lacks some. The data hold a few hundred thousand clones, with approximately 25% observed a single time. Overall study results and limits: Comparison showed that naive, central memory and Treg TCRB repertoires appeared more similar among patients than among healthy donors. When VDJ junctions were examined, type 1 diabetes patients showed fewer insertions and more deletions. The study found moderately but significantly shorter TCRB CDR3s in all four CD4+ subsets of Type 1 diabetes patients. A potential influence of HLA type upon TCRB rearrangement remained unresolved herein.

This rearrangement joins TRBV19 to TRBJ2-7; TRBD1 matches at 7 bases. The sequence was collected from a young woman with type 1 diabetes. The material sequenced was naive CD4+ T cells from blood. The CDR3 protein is CASRSSGTADYEQYF. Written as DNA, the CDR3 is TGTGCCAGTCGTTCATCCGGGACAGCGGACTACGAGCAGTACTTC.